Shown below are 12 T cell receptor beta chains from a single sample sequenced in a study of early T cells in non-severe SARS-CoV-2 infection. TCRdb re-analysed the 5' RACE reads in MiXCR, keeping a single row per CDR3 protein. The repertoire has about 64,000 distinct CDR3 sequences, roughly 12% of them found once; the top ten carry around 1.4%. The sequences come from whole blood, collected at baseline. The receptors stem from an adult who was a healthcare worker with PCR-confirmed SARS-CoV-2 infection or an uninfected control (not recorded which).

V is TRBV29-1 and J is TRBJ2-5; D is unresolved. The CDR3 has 11 amino acids. The V and J ends lost 6 bases and 5 bases respectively, with 10 bases between them. CDR1 and CDR2 (germline): SQVTM, ANQGSEA. CDR3: CSVRVGETQYF. CDR3 DNA: TGCAGCGTAAGGGTTGGGGAGACCCAGTACTTC.

Only a few counts were recorded for this clonotype. The chain has TRBV11-2 and TRBJ2-1, with D hard to call. The CDR3 runs to 13 residues. The ends were cut back, 4 bases at V and 9 bases at J, with 13 bases in the middle. The germline V gene encodes CDR1 SGHAT and CDR2 FQNNGV. The CDR3 region has the DNA TGTGCCAGCAGCTCCAACGGACGACTTGAGCAGTTCTTC. Its protein is CASSSNGRLEQFF.

This clonotype was picked up many times. The chain has TRBV18 and TRBJ1-1, with 7 nucleotides matching TRBD1. V lost 5 bases, J lost 0 bases, and 9 bases stayed unmatched. The length of the CDR3 is 16 residues. Germline CDR1 reads KGHSH; CDR2 reads LQKENI. This CDR3 reads CASSSDRAIMNTEAFF. The CDR3 coding sequence is TGTGCCAGCTCATCAGACAGGGCAATAATGAACACTGAAGCTTTCTTT.

This clonotype showed up just a few times. This sequence joins TRBV28 and TRBJ2-5; TRBD2 matches 12 bases. Germline assignment: CDR1 MDHEN and CDR2 SYDVKM. The length of the CDR3 is 16 residues. V gave up 4 bases and J gave up 7 bases; unmatched junction bases: 10. The DNA for the CDR3 is TGTGCCAGCAGTTCGGCCGGGACTAGCGGGCTTGGGACCCAGTACTTC. It translates to CASSSAGTSGLGTQYF.

J is TRBJ2-7 and V is TRBV28; possible D gene TRBD1, 5 bases. V lost 5 bases to trimming and J lost 1 base, with 12 bases between them. The CDR3 length is 14 residues. Germline CDR1 and CDR2: MDHEN and SYDVKM. The CDR3 sequence: CASSRTQASYEQYF. CDR3 in DNA: TGTGCCAGCAGTCGCACACAGGCTTCCTACGAGCAGTACTTC. The complete variable domain, with remaining parts taken from reference TRBV28 and TRBJ2-7, reads DVKVTQSSRYLVKRTGEKVFLECVQDMDHENMFWYRQDPGLGLRLIYFSYDVKMKEKGDIPEGYSVSREKKERFSLILESASTNQTSMYLCASSRTQASYEQYFGPGTRLTVT.

Many counts were recorded for this clonotype. The gene calls are TRBV7-6 and TRBJ2-1, with unresolved D. CDR1 and CDR2 from the germline V gene are SGHVS and FNYEAQ. This CDR3 contains 12 residues. V lost 2 bases and J lost 7, with 6 bases in between. The chain's CDR3 is CASSLNGNEQFF. The DNA of the CDR3 is TGTGCCAGCAGCTTAAATGGGAATGAGCAGTTCTTC.

The genes are TRBV5-1 and TRBJ1-1; 10 bases agree with TRBD1. Germline V gene data show CDR1 as SGHRS and CDR2 as YFSETQ. The CDR3 loop spans 17 amino acids. J was trimmed by 5 bases and V by 3 bases; bases with no gene match: 13. The CDR3 DNA reads TGCGCCAGCAGCTCATCCGGGACAGGGGTGAGAGGGACTGAAGCTTTCTTT. Amino acids: CASSSSGTGVRGTEAFF.

This clonotype was recorded a few times. V usage is TRBV20-1 and J usage is TRBJ1-3, with a tentative D call TRBD1 (6 bases). The V end lost 3 bases, the J end lost 0 bases, and 9 bases lay between the germline ends. Germline CDR1 and CDR2: DFQATT and SNEGSKA (reference sequence). The CDR3 loop spans 14 amino acids. CDR3 sequence: CSARDRTSGNTIYF. CDR3 nucleotide sequence: TGCAGTGCTAGGGACAGAACCTCTGGAAACACCATATATTTT.

The chain has TRBV6-6 and TRBJ1-6, with D possibly matching TRBD1 (6 bases). CDR1 MNHNY and CDR2 SVGAGI come from the germline V gene (reference sequence). This CDR3 contains 13 residues. The V and J ends lost 9 bases and 7 bases respectively, with 13 bases between them. This CDR3 reads CASISGGNSPLHF. The CDR3 coding sequence is TGTGCCAGTATCTCCGGGGGCAATTCACCCCTCCACTTT.

The V and J genes are TRBV7-2 and TRBJ2-7; D ambiguous. This CDR3 spans 15 amino acids. CDR1 and CDR2 (germline): SGHTA, FQGNSA. The V end was cut by 0 bases, the J end by 0 bases, with 9 bases between. CDR3 nucleotide sequence: TGTGCCAGCAGCTTAGCACTCGTGAGCTCCTACGAGCAGTACTTC. Its protein is CASSLALVSSYEQYF.

This clonotype was seen more than once but under ten times. The rearrangement uses TRBV20-1 and TRBJ2-3, with 9 bases fitting TRBD1. Trimming cost V 0 bases and J 4 bases; bases outside gene matches: 2. This CDR3 is 14 amino acids long. Germline CDR1 is DFQATT and CDR2 is SNEGSKA (reference sequence). DNA for the CDR3: TGCAGTGCTAGAGATCGGACAGGGGCAGATACGCAGTATTTT. It yields the protein CSARDRTGADTQYF.

The chain is built from TRBV18 and TRBJ2-3, with 10 bases that match TRBD1. This CDR3 contains 15 residues. CDR1 KGHSH and CDR2 LQKENI come from the germline V gene. J lost 3 bases, V lost 3 bases, and 3 bases had no gene match. The chain's CDR3 is CASSPGQGRTDTQYF. The CDR3 nucleotides are TGTGCCAGCTCACCGGGACAGGGGAGGACAGATACGCAGTATTTT.